This TCR beta chain was sequenced during a study of blood T cell repertoires in COVID-19. The CDR3 consists of 14 residues. CDR1 SGHRS and CDR2 YFSETQ come from the germline V gene. The germline V and J ends were trimmed by 3 bases and 5 bases, with 12 bases remaining between them. Produced via immunoSEQ multiplex PCR; TCRdb's table is partial and in-frame only. The data show about 170,000 clones, 70% to 85% seen once. The clonotype originates from an older woman in a cohort exposed to, infected with or recovered from COVID-19 (not recorded which). The genes are TRBV5-1 and TRBJ2-1; D perhaps matches TRBD2 (5 bases). The sequencing input was PBMCs or T cells enriched from blood (not recorded which). In DNA, the CDR3 is TGCGCCAGCAGCTCGGACGCGGGTAACAATGAGCAGTTCTTC. It specifies CASSSDAGNNEQFF.